This TCR beta chain is drawn from a study of regulatory T cells in long-lasting Graves disease. The CDR3 spans 16 residues. V lost 4 bases, J lost 13 bases, and 20 bases stayed unmatched. The germline V gene encodes CDR1 MNHEY and CDR2 SMNVEV (reference sequence). Time point here: newly diagnosed GD, antithyroid drugs for less than 3 months. The TCR library was made from RNA that had been extracted from PBMCs in TRIzol. This clonotype occurred many times. Building the TCR beta libraries relied on iRepertoire HTBI primers, and CDR3 regions underwent Arm-PCR. TCRdb reprocessed the multiplex PCR reads with MiXCR, giving one entry per CDR3 protein. The profile covers more than 350,000 distinct CDR3 sequences, with under 15% appearing a single time and roughly a sixth taken by the ten largest. The same data also contributed to another study, on T cells in Graves' hyperthyroidism and ophthalmopathy. That work states: A first-round RT-PCR of the TCR CDR3 used the HTBI primer set.

This sequence joins TRBV27 and TRBJ1-2; 8 bases align to TRBD1. Sequenced here: peripheral blood mononuclear cells (PBMCs), sampled at new diagnosis, from a patient treated with antithyroid drugs. The receptor's source is a woman younger than 45 with Graves disease. CDR3 loop: CASSSPTLGQGKSPTF. The CDR3 DNA sequence: TGTGCCAGCAGTTCCCCCACTTTAGGACAGGGAAAATCGCCCACCTTC.